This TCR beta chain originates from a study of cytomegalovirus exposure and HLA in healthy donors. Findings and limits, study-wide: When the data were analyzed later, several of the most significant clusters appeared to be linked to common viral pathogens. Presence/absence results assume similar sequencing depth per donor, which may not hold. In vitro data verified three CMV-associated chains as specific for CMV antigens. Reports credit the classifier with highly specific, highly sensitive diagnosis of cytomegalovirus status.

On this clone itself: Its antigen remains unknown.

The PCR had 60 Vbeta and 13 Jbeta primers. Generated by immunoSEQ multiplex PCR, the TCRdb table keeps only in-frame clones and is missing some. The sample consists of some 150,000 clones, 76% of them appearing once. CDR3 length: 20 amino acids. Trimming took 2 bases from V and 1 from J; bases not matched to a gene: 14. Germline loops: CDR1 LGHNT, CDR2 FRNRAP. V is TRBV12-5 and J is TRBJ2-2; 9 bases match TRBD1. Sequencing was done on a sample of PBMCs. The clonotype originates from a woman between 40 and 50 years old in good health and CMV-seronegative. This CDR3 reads CASGLTLMGQGWGNTGELFF. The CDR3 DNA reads TGTGCTAGTGGTTTGACATTAATGGGACAGGGATGGGGGAACACCGGGGAGCTGTTTTTT.